A selection of T cell receptor beta chains follows, all from one sample in a study of blood T cell repertoires in COVID-19. TCRdb keeps only in-frame clones here, not all; method: immunoSEQ multiplex PCR. This repertoire shows 150,000 or so clones, 84% found once; its top ten account for under 8.5%. The sequencing sample was made of peripheral blood. The receptors shown here come from a middle-aged man who had recovered from COVID-19. CDR3s include the opening cysteine and the closing phenylalanine or tryptophan. The D gene is left open where the match is weak. Part of the rows lack a size; the others show once, few, many or a class for expanded clones.

v_gene: TRBV19
d_gene: NA
abundance: NA
j_gene: TRBJ2-5
CDR3aa: CASSPPGLGRETQYF
CDR3nt: TGTGCCAGTAGTCCCCCGGGCCTAGGGAGGGAGACCCAGTACTTC

v_gene: TRBV5-4
d_gene: NA
abundance: NA
j_gene: TRBJ2-5
CDR3aa: CASSLDVRETQYF
CDR3nt: TGTGCCAGCAGCTTGGACGTGAGAGAGACCCAGTACTTC

v_gene: TRBV5-4
d_gene: NA
abundance: NA
j_gene: TRBJ1-4
CDR3aa: CASSLRGGDEKLFF
CDR3nt: TGTGCCAGCAGCTTGCGAGGGGGGGACGAAAAACTGTTTTTT

v_gene: TRBV19
d_gene: NA
abundance: NA
j_gene: TRBJ2-6
CDR3aa: CASGARGPGANVLTF
CDR3nt: TGTGCCAGCGGGGCGCGGGGCCCTGGGGCCAACGTCCTGACTTTC

v_gene: TRBV6-5
d_gene: TRBD1
abundance: NA
j_gene: TRBJ2-5
CDR3aa: CASTLWTGGETQYF
CDR3nt: TGTGCCAGCACCCTCTGGACAGGGGGAGAGACCCAGTACTTC

v_gene: TRBV6-5
d_gene: NA
abundance: NA
j_gene: TRBJ2-3
CDR3aa: CASSRAGGTDTQYF
CDR3nt: TGTGCCAGCAGCCGTGCAGGGGGCACAGATACGCAGTATTTT

v_gene: TRBV5-5
d_gene: NA
abundance: NA
j_gene: TRBJ1-1
CDR3aa: CASSPQGNKNTEAFF
CDR3nt: TGTGCCAGCAGTCCTCAGGGGAACAAGAACACTGAAGCTTTCTTT

v_gene: TRBV19
d_gene: NA
abundance: NA
j_gene: TRBJ1-1
CDR3aa: CASSIFGEAFF
CDR3nt: TGTGCCAGTAGTATCTTCGGTGAAGCTTTCTTT

v_gene: TRBV7-3
d_gene: TRBD2
abundance: NA
j_gene: TRBJ2-2
CDR3aa: CASSSNPGGNTGELFF
CDR3nt: TGTGCCAGCAGCTCAAATCCGGGGGGGAACACCGGGGAGCTGTTTTTT

v_gene: TRBV2
d_gene: NA
abundance: NA
j_gene: TRBJ1-2
CDR3aa: CASRGQPETYGYTF
CDR3nt: TGTGCCAGCAGAGGACAGCCTGAAACATATGGCTACACCTTC

v_gene: TRBV6-2/TRBV6-3
d_gene: NA
abundance: once
j_gene: TRBJ1-6
CDR3aa: CASSYRLTGPNSPLHF
CDR3nt: TGTGCCAGCAGTTACCGACTTACAGGGCCTAATTCACCCCTCCACTTT

v_gene: TRBV6-5
d_gene: NA
abundance: NA
j_gene: TRBJ1-1
CDR3aa: CASRWDNMNTEAFF
CDR3nt: TGTGCCAGCAGATGGGACAATATGAACACTGAAGCTTTCTTT

v_gene: TRBV2
d_gene: NA
abundance: few
j_gene: TRBJ1-1
CDR3aa: CASSEPRRTTEAFF
CDR3nt: TGTGCCAGCAGTGAGCCCCGGAGGACCACTGAAGCTTTCTTT

v_gene: TRBV7-8
d_gene: NA
abundance: NA
j_gene: TRBJ1-1
CDR3aa: CASSSTGSGTEAFF
CDR3nt: TGTGCCAGCAGCTCTACAGGGTCGGGAACTGAAGCTTTCTTT

v_gene: TRBV5-4
d_gene: NA
abundance: NA
j_gene: TRBJ1-2
CDR3aa: CASSFPLADSEGYTF
CDR3nt: TGTGCCAGCAGCTTTCCTCTGGCAGACTCGGAGGGCTACACCTTC

v_gene: TRBV7-2
d_gene: TRBD2
abundance: NA
j_gene: TRBJ2-1
CDR3aa: CASSLAQSSGEQFF
CDR3nt: TGTGCCAGCAGCTTAGCGCAGAGTAGCGGGGAGCAGTTCTTC

v_gene: TRBV28
d_gene: NA
abundance: NA
j_gene: TRBJ1-1
CDR3aa: CASSLFVGSIAFF
CDR3nt: TGTGCCAGCAGTTTGTTCGTTGGTAGCATTGCTTTCTTT

v_gene: TRBV2
d_gene: TRBD1
abundance: NA
j_gene: TRBJ1-5
CDR3aa: CASSEEGAVNQPQHF
CDR3nt: TGTGCCAGCAGTGAAGAGGGGGCGGTCAATCAGCCCCAGCATTTT

v_gene: TRBV30
d_gene: NA
abundance: NA
j_gene: TRBJ2-1
CDR3aa: CAWSVGSSYNEQFF
CDR3nt: TGTGCCTGGAGTGTAGGGAGCTCCTACAATGAGCAGTTCTTC

v_gene: TRBV7-2
d_gene: NA
abundance: NA
j_gene: TRBJ2-3
CDR3aa: CASSLPNSDTQYF
CDR3nt: TGTGCCAGCAGCTTACCAAACTCAGATACGCAGTATTTT

v_gene: TRBV5-6
d_gene: NA
abundance: NA
j_gene: TRBJ2-7
CDR3aa: CASSTDSLGFTYEQYF
CDR3nt: TGTGCCAGCAGCACGGACAGTTTGGGCTTTACTTACGAGCAGTACTTC

v_gene: TRBV19
d_gene: NA
abundance: NA
j_gene: TRBJ2-7
CDR3aa: CASSITASLENVYEQYF
CDR3nt: TGTGCCAGTAGTATTACGGCTAGCCTCGAAAACGTTTACGAGCAGTACTTC

v_gene: TRBV11-1
d_gene: TRBD1
abundance: NA
j_gene: TRBJ1-2
CDR3aa: CASSGTGNYGYTF
CDR3nt: TGTGCCAGCAGCGGGACAGGGAACTATGGCTACACCTTC

v_gene: TRBV11-3
d_gene: NA
abundance: NA
j_gene: TRBJ2-3
CDR3aa: CASSFEDTDTQYF
CDR3nt: TGTGCCAGCAGCTTTGAGGACACAGATACGCAGTATTTT

v_gene: TRBV2
d_gene: NA
abundance: NA
j_gene: TRBJ2-7
CDR3aa: CASRHPGHSYEQYF
CDR3nt: TGTGCCAGCAGGCATCCGGGACATTCCTACGAGCAGTACTTC

v_gene: TRBV14
d_gene: NA
abundance: NA
j_gene: TRBJ1-3
CDR3aa: CASSPSRGRSSGNTIYF
CDR3nt: TGTGCCAGCAGCCCTTCCCGAGGTCGGAGCTCTGGAAACACCATATATTTT

v_gene: TRBV29-1
d_gene: TRBD1
abundance: NA
j_gene: TRBJ2-7
CDR3aa: CSAGQESYEQYF
CDR3nt: TGCAGTGCGGGACAGGAGTCCTACGAGCAGTACTTC

v_gene: TRBV11-2
d_gene: TRBD2
abundance: NA
j_gene: TRBJ2-5
CDR3aa: CASSLEYGTTGLADQETQYF
CDR3nt: TGTGCCAGCAGCTTAGAGTACGGGACAACGGGACTAGCGGACCAAGAGACCCAGTACTTC

v_gene: TRBV11-2
d_gene: TRBD2
abundance: NA
j_gene: TRBJ2-5
CDR3aa: CASSLWGGLQETQYF
CDR3nt: TGTGCCAGCAGCTTATGGGGGGGATTACAAGAGACCCAGTACTTC

v_gene: TRBV6-5
d_gene: NA
abundance: NA
j_gene: TRBJ2-7
CDR3aa: CASGDGGTPYEQYF
CDR3nt: TGTGCCAGCGGGGACGGGGGGACACCCTACGAGCAGTACTTC

v_gene: TRBV18
d_gene: NA
abundance: NA
j_gene: TRBJ1-3
CDR3aa: CASSPPVVRAGNTIYF
CDR3nt: TGTGCCAGCTCACCACCCGTTGTCAGGGCTGGAAACACCATATATTTT

v_gene: TRBV6-5
d_gene: NA
abundance: NA
j_gene: TRBJ1-1
CDR3aa: CASNPLGGDTEAFF
CDR3nt: TGTGCCAGCAACCCGCTTGGGGGGGACACTGAAGCTTTCTTT

v_gene: TRBV20-1
d_gene: NA
abundance: NA
j_gene: TRBJ2-5
CDR3aa: CSARDRETQYF
CDR3nt: TGCAGTGCTAGAGATCGTGAGACCCAGTACTTC

v_gene: TRBV24-1
d_gene: NA
abundance: NA
j_gene: TRBJ2-6
CDR3aa: CATSDSIRTGTGANVLTF
CDR3nt: TGTGCCACCAGTGATTCCATTCGCACAGGGACTGGGGCCAACGTCCTGACTTTC

v_gene: TRBV7-9
d_gene: NA
abundance: once
j_gene: TRBJ2-7
CDR3aa: CASSHRSGLGHEQYF
CDR3nt: TGTGCCAGCAGCCACCGCTCGGGACTGGGACACGAGCAGTACTTC

v_gene: TRBV19
d_gene: TRBD1
abundance: once
j_gene: TRBJ2-7
CDR3aa: CASSLDRGYEQYF
CDR3nt: TGTGCCAGTAGTCTGGACAGGGGATACGAGCAGTACTTC

v_gene: TRBV10-3
d_gene: NA
abundance: once
j_gene: TRBJ2-7
CDR3aa: CAISERENPYEQYF
CDR3nt: TGTGCCATCAGTGAGCGGGAAAATCCCTACGAGCAGTACTTC

v_gene: TRBV6-1
d_gene: NA
abundance: NA
j_gene: TRBJ2-4
CDR3aa: CASSEAWTLAKNIQYF
CDR3nt: TGTGCCAGCAGTGAAGCGTGGACACTAGCCAAAAACATTCAGTACTTC

v_gene: TRBV19
d_gene: NA
abundance: NA
j_gene: TRBJ1-2
CDR3aa: CASSTRAGYTF
CDR3nt: TGTGCCAGTAGTACCAGGGCTGGCTACACCTTC